Following are 12 T cell receptor beta chains from one sample sequenced in a study of identical twins. TCRdb analysed the 5' RACE reads with MiXCR anew, one entry per CDR3 protein. The repertoire holds about 330,000 distinct CDR3 sequences, with roughly 12% as singletons. These same records also appear under a second study, on yellow fever vaccine responses in identical twins.

Sequences were obtained from CD8+ T cells sorted from blood. These receptors were taken from a young woman in good health.

The CDR3 loop is CASSYSGQYQETQYF. DNA of the CDR3: TGTGCCAGCAGTTACTCCGGACAGTACCAAGAGACCCAGTACTTC. This rearrangement joins TRBV6-5 to TRBJ2-5, with D maybe TRBD1 (6 bases). The V and J ends lost 0 bases and 0 bases respectively, with 8 bases between them. There are 15 residues in the CDR3. The germline gives CDR1 MNHEY, CDR2 SVGAGI.

The chain uses TRBV2 and TRBJ2-3, with TRBD2 matching over 7 bases. Germline V lookup: CDR1 SNHLY, CDR2 FYNNEI. V lost 1 base and J lost 3; bases outside the gene matches: 16. The CDR3 has 19 residues. CDR3 sequence (DNA): TGTGCCAGCAGTGAAGTTCGTGGAGTAGGTCAGGGACTAACAGATACGCAGTATTTT. It is translated as CASSEVRGVGQGLTDTQYF.

This clonotype was counted only a few times. This rearrangement joins TRBV20-1 to TRBJ2-7; 7 nucleotides line up with TRBD2. V was pared by 0 bases and J by 3 bases, with 8 bases of the junction left unmatched. Germline V CDR1 and CDR2: DFQATT, SNEGSKA (reference sequence). This CDR3 contains 15 residues. In DNA, the CDR3 is TGCAGTGCTAGAGATGACTTGGGGGGGGGCTACGAGCAGTACGTC. Translated: CSARDDLGGGYEQYV.

This clonotype was observed a handful of times. The chain combines TRBV7-6 with TRBJ2-7; D unclear. Germline-derived CDR1 and CDR2 are SGHVS and FNYEAQ. The V end was cut by 5 bases, the J end by 0 bases, with 14 bases between. CDR3 length: 15 residues. For the CDR3, the DNA is TGTGCCAGCAGCGAAGGAACGATCCACTCCTACGAGCAGTACTTC. Protein: CASSEGTIHSYEQYF.

This clonotype was detected only a few times. The chain carries TRBV29-1 and TRBJ2-2; D possibly matches TRBD1 or TRBD2 (5 bases each). CDR1 is SQVTM and CDR2 is ANQGSEA in the germline V gene. V was cut by 7 bases and J by 3 bases, with 12 bases left in between. The CDR3 loop spans 13 amino acids. CDR3 coding DNA: TGCAGCGCGGCCGGGGCCGACACCGGGGAGCTGTTTTTT. Translating gives CSAAGADTGELFF.

The table lists this clonotype with a few counts. The rearrangement links TRBV29-1 to TRBJ1-2; tentatively, D is TRBD1 (6 bases). Germline CDR1 reads SQVTM; CDR2 reads ANQGSEA. CDR3 size: 13 residues. Trimming removed 4 bases from V and 4 bases from J, with 13 bases in between. DNA of the CDR3: TGCAGCGTTGCAGTACCGGACAGCTATGGCTACACCTTC. Translating gives CSVAVPDSYGYTF.

In its sample, this clonotype was seen a few times. V gene TRBV20-1 combines with J gene TRBJ2-7, with D unclear. This CDR3 contains 14 residues. V lost 0 bases, J lost 7 bases, and 16 bases lay in between. Germline values: CDR1 DFQATT, CDR2 SNEGSKA (reference sequence). The CDR3 is CSARDRAQVGEQYF. CDR3 in DNA: TGCAGTGCTAGAGATAGGGCCCAGGTGGGGGAGCAGTACTTC.

The rearrangement joins TRBV25-1 to TRBJ1-2, with D maybe TRBD1 (5 bases). Trimming stripped 3 bases from V and 4 bases from J, with 18 bases between. This CDR3 spans 16 amino acids. CDR1 MGHDK and CDR2 SYGVNS come from the germline V gene. Written as DNA, the CDR3 is TGTGCCAGCAGTGACGGGAGGAGGGGAATTAGCTATGGCTACACCTTC. It yields the protein CASSDGRRGISYGYTF.

The rearrangement links TRBV14 to TRBJ1-6; no firm D call. Germline lookup yields CDR1 SGHDN and CDR2 FVKESK. This CDR3 contains 12 residues. Trimming pared 1 base from V and 8 bases from J, leaving 3 bases between. As DNA, the CDR3 is TGTGCCAGCAGCCAAGTTGATTCACCCCTCCACTTT. It specifies CASSQVDSPLHF.

The genes are TRBV11-1 and TRBJ2-7; the D call may be TRBD1 or TRBD2 (5 bases each). The V gene lost 4 bases and the J gene lost 2 bases, with 15 bases spanning the gap. In germline, CDR1 is SGHAT, CDR2 FQDESV (reference sequence). CDR3 size: 15 residues. CDR3 nucleotides: TGTGCCAGCAGCTCCTGGGACGCGGCTACCTACGAGCAGTACTTC. Its protein is CASSSWDAATYEQYF.

This clonotype has more than one count but fewer than ten. The genes are TRBV7-8 and TRBJ2-7, with D perhaps matching TRBD1 (5 bases). This CDR3 comprises 14 residues. CDR1 is SGHVS, CDR2 FQNEAQ, per germline. V was shortened by 1 base and J by 3 bases, with 10 bases between the two germline ends. CDR3 in amino acids: CASSLGPGHYEQYF. The CDR3, as DNA: TGTGCCAGCAGCTTAGGACCAGGACACTACGAGCAGTACTTC.

A word on this clonotype: A clone one base away is much larger, so this may be a read error. This sequence joins TRBV24-1 and TRBJ2-1; D may be TRBD2 (6 bases). Trimming left V 4 bases short and J 5 bases short, with 23 bases between. The CDR3 covers 18 residues. The germline CDR1 and CDR2 sequences are KGHDR and SFDVKD. DNA of the CDR3: TGTGCCACCAGTGAGACACAACCCGACGGGGGTACAAACAATGAGCAGTTCTTC. Amino acids: CATSETQPDGGTNNEQFF.